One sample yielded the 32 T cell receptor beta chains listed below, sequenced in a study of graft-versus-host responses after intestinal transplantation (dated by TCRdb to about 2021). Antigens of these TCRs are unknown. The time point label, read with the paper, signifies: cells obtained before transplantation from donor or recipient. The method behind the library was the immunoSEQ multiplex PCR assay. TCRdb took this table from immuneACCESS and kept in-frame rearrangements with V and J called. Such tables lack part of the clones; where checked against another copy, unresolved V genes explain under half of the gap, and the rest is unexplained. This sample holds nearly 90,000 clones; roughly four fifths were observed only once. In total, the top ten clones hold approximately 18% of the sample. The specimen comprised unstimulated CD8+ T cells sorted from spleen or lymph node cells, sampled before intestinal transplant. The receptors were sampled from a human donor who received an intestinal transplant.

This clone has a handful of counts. The chain's CDR3 is CASSLDGTYEQYF. DNA of the CDR3: TGTGCCAGCAGCTTGGACGGAACCTACGAGCAGTACTTC. The chain employs TRBV7-9 and TRBJ2-7; D remains ambiguous. Germline CDR1 SEHNR, CDR2 FQNEAQ (reference sequence). The V and J ends lost 3 bases and 2 bases respectively, with 8 bases between them. This CDR3 spans 13 amino acids.

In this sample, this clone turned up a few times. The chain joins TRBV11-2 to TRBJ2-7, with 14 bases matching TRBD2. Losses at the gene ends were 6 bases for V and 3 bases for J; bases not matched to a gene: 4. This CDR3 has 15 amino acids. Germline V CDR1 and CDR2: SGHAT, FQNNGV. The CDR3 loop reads CASRTSGRAHYEQYF. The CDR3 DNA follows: TGTGCCAGCAGGACTAGCGGGAGGGCCCACTACGAGCAGTACTTC.

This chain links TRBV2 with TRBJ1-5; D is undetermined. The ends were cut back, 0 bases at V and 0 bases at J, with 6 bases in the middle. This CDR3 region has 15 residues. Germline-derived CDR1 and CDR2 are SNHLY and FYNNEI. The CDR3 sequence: CASSEAPGSNQPQHF. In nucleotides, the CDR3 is TGTGCCAGCAGTGAAGCGCCCGGTAGCAATCAGCCCCAGCATTTT.

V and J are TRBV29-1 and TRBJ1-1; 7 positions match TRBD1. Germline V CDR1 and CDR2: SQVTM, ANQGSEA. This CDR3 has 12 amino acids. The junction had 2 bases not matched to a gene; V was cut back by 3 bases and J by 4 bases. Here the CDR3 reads CSVEPGGTEAFF. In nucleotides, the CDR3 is TGCAGCGTTGAGCCAGGGGGCACTGAAGCTTTCTTT. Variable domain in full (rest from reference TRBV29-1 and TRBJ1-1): SAVISQKPSRDICQRGTSLTIQCQVDSQVTMMFWYRQQPGQSLTLIATANQGSEATYESGFVIDKFPISRPNLTFSTLTVSNMSPEDSSIYLCSVEPGGTEAFFGQGTRLTVV.

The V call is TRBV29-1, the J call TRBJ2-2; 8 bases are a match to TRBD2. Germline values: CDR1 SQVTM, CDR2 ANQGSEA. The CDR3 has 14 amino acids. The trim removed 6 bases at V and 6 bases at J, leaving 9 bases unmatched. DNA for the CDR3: TGCAGCGTCCCGGGACTAGGGACGGCCGGGGAGCTGTTTTTT. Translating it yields CSVPGLGTAGELFF.

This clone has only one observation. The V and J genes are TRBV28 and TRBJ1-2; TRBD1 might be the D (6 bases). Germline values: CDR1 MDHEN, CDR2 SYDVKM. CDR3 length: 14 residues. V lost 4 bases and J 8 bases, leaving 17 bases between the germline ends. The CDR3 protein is CASSSPHRVEGYTF. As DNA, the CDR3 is TGTGCCAGCAGTTCCCCCCACAGGGTGGAGGGCTACACCTTC.

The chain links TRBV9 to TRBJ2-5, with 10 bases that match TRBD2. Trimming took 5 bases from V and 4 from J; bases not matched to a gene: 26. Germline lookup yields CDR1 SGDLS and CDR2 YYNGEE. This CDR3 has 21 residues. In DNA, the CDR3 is TGTGCCAGCAGTCATTGGAAGGGGCAGGGTGGGCTAGCGGGAGTAGGAGAGACCCAGTACTTC. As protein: CASSHWKGQGGLAGVGETQYF.

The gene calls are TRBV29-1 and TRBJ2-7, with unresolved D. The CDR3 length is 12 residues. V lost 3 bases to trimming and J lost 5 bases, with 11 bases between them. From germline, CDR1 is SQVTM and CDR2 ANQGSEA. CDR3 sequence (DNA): TGCAGCGTTGATGTGGGGATCAACGAGCAGTACTTC. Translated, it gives CSVDVGINEQYF.

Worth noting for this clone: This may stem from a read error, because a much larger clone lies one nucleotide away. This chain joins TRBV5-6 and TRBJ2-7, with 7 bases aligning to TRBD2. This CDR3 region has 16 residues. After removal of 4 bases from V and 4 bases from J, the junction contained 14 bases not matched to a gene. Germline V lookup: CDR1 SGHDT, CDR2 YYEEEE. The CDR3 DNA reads TGTGCCAGCAGCGTGGTAGGGAGCGGGGAGGAGTACGAGCAGTACTTC. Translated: CASSVVGSGEEYEQYF.

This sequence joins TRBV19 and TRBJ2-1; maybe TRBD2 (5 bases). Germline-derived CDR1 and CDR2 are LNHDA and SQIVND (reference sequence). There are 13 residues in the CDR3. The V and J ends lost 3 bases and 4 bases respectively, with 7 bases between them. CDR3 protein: CASSIEGYNEQFF. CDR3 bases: TGTGCCAGTAGTATTGAGGGATACAATGAGCAGTTCTTC.

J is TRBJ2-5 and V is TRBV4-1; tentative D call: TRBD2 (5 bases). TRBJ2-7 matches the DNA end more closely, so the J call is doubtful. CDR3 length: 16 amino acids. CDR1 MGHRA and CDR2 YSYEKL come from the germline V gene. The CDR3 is CASSQDSLAWPYEQYF. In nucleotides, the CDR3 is TGCGCCAGCAGCCAAGATTCGCTAGCATGGCCCTACGAGCAGTACTTC.

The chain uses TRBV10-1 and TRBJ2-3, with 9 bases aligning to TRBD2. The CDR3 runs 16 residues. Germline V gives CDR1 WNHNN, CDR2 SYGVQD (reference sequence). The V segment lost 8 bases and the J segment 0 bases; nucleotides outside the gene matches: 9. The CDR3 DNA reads TGCGCCAGCGATATTAGAACTAGCGGGAGCACAGATACGCAGTATTTT. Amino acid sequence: CASDIRTSGSTDTQYF.

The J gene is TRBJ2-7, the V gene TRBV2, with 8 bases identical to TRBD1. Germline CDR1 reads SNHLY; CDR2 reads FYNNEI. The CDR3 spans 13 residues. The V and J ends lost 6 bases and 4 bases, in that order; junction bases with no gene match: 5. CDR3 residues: CASRTRDRYEQYF. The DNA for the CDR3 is TGTGCCAGCAGAACCCGGGACAGGTACGAGCAGTACTTC. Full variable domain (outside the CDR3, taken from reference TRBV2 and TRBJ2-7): EPEVTQTPSHQVTQMGQEVILRCVPISNHLYFYWYRQILGQKVEFLVSFYNNEISEKSEIFDDQFSVERPDGSNFTLKIRSTKLEDSAMYFCASRTRDRYEQYFGPGTRLTVT.

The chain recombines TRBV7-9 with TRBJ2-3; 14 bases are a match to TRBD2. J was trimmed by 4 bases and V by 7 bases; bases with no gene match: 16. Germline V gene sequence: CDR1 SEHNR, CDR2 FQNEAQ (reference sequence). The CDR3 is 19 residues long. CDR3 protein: CASTLSGTSGSYRPDTQYF. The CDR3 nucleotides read TGTGCCAGCACCCTTAGTGGGACTAGCGGGAGTTACCGCCCAGATACGCAGTATTTT. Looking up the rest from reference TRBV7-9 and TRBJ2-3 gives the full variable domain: DTGVSQNPRHKITKRGQNVTFRCDPISEHNRLYWYRQTLGQGPEFLTYFQNEAQLEKSRLLSDRFSAERPKGSFSTLEIQRTEQGDSAMYLCASTLSGTSGSYRPDTQYFGPGTRLTVL.

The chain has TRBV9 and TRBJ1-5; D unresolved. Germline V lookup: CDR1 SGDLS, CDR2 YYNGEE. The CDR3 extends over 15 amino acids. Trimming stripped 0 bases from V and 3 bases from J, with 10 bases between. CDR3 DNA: TGTGCCAGCAGCGTAGGGGAATCGGACAATCAGCCCCAGCATTTT. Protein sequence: CASSVGESDNQPQHF.

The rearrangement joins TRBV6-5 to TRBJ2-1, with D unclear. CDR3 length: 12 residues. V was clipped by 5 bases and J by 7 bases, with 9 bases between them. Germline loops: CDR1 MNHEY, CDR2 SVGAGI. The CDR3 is CASSAPRNEQFF. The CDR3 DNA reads TGTGCCAGCAGTGCCCCTAGGAATGAGCAGTTCTTC.

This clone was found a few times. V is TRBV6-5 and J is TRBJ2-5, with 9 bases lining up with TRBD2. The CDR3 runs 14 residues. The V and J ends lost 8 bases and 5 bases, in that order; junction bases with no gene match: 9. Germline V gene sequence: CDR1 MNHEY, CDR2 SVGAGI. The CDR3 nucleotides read TGTGCCAGCGCCGGCGGGAGGGGCATGGAGACCCAGTACTTC. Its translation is CASAGGRGMETQYF.

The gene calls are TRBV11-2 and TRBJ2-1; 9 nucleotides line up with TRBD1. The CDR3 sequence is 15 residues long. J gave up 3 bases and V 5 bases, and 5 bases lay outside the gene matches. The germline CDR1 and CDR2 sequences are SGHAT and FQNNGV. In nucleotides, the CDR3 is TGTGCCAGCAGCCCGGGGGACAGGGTCTACAATGAGCAGTTCTTC. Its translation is CASSPGDRVYNEQFF.

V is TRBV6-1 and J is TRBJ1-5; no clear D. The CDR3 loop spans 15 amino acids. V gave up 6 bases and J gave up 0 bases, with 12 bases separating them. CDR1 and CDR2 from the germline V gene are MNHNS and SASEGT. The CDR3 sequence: CASRDQIYSNQPQHF. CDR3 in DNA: TGTGCCAGCAGAGACCAGATTTATAGCAATCAGCCCCAGCATTTT.

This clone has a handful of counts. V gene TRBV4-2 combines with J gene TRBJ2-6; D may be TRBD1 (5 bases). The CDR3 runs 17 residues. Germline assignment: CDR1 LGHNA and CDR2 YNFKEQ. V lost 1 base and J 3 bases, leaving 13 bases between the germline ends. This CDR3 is CASSQGGAIDGANVLTF. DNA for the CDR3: TGTGCCAGCAGCCAAGGGGGCGCTATTGATGGGGCCAACGTCCTGACTTTC.

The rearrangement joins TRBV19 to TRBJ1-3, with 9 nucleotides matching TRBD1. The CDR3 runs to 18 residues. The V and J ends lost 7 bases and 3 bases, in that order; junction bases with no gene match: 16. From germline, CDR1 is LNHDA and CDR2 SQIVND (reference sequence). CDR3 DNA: TGTGCCAGTACAGTCCCCGCCGGGACAGGGAATTTTGGAAACACCATATATTTT. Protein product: CASTVPAGTGNFGNTIYF.

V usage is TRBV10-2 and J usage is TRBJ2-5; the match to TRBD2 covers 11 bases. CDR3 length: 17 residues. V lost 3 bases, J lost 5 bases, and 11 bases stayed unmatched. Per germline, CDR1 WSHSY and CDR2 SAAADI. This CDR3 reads CASSENLAGGPGETQYF. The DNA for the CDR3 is TGCGCCAGCAGTGAAAATTTAGCGGGAGGGCCCGGGGAGACCCAGTACTTC.

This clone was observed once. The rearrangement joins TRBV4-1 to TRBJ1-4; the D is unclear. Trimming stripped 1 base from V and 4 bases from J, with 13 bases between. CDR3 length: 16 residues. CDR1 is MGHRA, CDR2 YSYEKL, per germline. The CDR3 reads CASSQGTGSHNEKLFF. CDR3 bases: TGCGCCAGCAGCCAAGGGACCGGGAGCCATAATGAAAAACTGTTTTTT.

CDR3 residues: CATSRGQEFFTEAFF. DNA of the CDR3: TGTGCCACCAGCAGAGGACAGGAATTCTTCACTGAAGCTTTCTTT. The chain couples TRBV15 to TRBJ1-1; a possible D gene is TRBD1 (6 bases). The CDR3 sequence is 15 residues long. The V gene lost 1 base and the J gene lost 4 bases, with 13 bases spanning the gap. The germline gives CDR1 LNHNV, CDR2 YYDKDF (reference sequence). The complete variable domain, with remaining parts taken from reference TRBV15 and TRBJ1-1, reads DAMVIQNPRYQVTQFGKPVTLSCSQTLNHNVMYWYQQKSSQAPKLLFHYYDKDFNNEADTPDNFQSRRPNTSFCFLDIRSPGLGDTAMYLCATSRGQEFFTEAFFGQGTRLTVV.

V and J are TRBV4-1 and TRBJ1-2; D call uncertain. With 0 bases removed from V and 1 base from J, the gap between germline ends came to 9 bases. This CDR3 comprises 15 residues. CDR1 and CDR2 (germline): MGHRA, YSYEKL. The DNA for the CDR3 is TGCGCCAGCAGCCAAGAAGAACAGCTTAACTATGGCTACACCTTC. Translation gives CASSQEEQLNYGYTF.

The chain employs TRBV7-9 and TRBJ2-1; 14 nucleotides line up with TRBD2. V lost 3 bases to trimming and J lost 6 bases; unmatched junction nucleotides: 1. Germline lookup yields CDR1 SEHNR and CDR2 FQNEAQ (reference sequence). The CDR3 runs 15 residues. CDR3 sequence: CASSLTSGRANEQFF. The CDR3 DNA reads TGTGCCAGCAGCTTGACTAGCGGGAGGGCCAATGAGCAGTTCTTC.

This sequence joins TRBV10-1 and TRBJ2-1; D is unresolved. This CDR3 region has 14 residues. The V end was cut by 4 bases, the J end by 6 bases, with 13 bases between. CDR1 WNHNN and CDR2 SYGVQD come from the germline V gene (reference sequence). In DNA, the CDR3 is TGCGCCAGCAGTGTAGTACCGCATGGCAATGAGCAGTTCTTC. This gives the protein CASSVVPHGNEQFF.

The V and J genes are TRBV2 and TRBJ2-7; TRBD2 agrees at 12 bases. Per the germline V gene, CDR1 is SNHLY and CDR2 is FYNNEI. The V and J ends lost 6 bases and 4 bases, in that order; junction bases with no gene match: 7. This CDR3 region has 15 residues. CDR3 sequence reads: CASSGLAGTFYEQYF. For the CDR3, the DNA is TGTGCCAGCAGCGGACTAGCGGGGACTTTTTACGAGCAGTACTTC. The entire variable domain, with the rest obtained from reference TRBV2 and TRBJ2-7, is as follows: EPEVTQTPSHQVTQMGQEVILRCVPISNHLYFYWYRQILGQKVEFLVSFYNNEISEKSEIFDDQFSVERPDGSNFTLKIRSTKLEDSAMYFCASSGLAGTFYEQYFGPGTRLTVT.

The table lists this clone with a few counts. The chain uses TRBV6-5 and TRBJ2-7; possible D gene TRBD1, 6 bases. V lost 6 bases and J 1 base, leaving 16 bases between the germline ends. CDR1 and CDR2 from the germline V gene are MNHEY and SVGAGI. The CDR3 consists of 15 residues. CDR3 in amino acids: CASRLDPTGSYEQYF. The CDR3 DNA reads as TGTGCCAGCAGGTTGGACCCGACAGGATCCTACGAGCAGTACTTC.

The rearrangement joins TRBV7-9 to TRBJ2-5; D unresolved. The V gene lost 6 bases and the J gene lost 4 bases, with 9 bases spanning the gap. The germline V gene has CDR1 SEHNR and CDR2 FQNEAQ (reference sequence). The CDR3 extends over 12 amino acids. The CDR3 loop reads CASSTPRETQYF. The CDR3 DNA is TGTGCCAGCAGTACCCCTAGAGAGACCCAGTACTTC.

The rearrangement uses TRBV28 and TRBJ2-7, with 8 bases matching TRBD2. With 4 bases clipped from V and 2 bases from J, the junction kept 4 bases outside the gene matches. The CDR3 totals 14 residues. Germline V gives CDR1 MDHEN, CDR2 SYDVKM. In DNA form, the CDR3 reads TGTGCCAGCAGTTGGAGCGGGAGTACCTACGAGCAGTACTTC. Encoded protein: CASSWSGSTYEQYF.

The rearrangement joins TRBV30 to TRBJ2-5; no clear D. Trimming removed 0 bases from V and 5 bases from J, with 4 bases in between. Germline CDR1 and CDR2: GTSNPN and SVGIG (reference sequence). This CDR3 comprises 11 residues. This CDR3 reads CAWSVVETQYF. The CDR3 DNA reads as TGTGCCTGGAGTGTAGTGGAGACCCAGTACTTC.